The clone carrying this TCR beta chain has ten or more counts. RNA transcripts gave rise to amplified TCR beta CDR3 regions. The HTBI primer set drove a first-round RT-PCR of the TCR CDR3. TCRdb used MiXCR to reprocess the multiplex PCR reads, holding one entry per CDR3 protein. Of 350,000 or so distinct CDR3 sequences in the sample, around 18% were seen once. The data were taken from a study of T cells in Graves' hyperthyroidism and ophthalmopathy. CDR1 and CDR2 (germline): MNHGY, SVAAGI. The CDR3 is made up of 16 amino acids. V lost 4 bases to trimming and J lost 3 bases, with 15 bases between them. Sequenced material: blood. The chain employs TRBV6-9 and TRBJ2-2; possibly TRBD2 for D (6 bases). The clonotype originates from a woman aged 40 to 50 with Graves' ophthalmopathy. CDR3 residues: CASSWRAAEDTGELFF. In DNA, the CDR3 is TGTGCCAGCAGTTGGAGGGCCGCGGAGGACACCGGGGAGCTGTTTTTT.